One and the same sample provided the 13 T cell receptor beta chains below, sequenced in a study of T-cell reconstitution after alpha-beta-depleted transplantation in children. It was with unique molecular identifiers that the TCRbeta library was prepared. TCRdb itself ran the PCR reads through MiXCR, one entry per CDR3 protein. The table has some 150,000 distinct CDR3 sequences, more than 8% seen once. The source material was PBMCs, mostly from graft donor cells, sampled 180 days after TCRalphabeta/CD19-depleted stem cell transplant. Receptors were obtained from a female patient aged 2-9 years who had a stem cell transplant for congenital amegakaryocytic thrombocytopenia, so the T cells may come from the graft donor.

This chain uses TRBV12-3 or TRBV12-4 with TRBJ1-2, with D unresolved. The CDR3 sequence is 17 residues long. Trimming removed 5 bases from V and 4 bases from J, with 23 bases in between. The CDR3 DNA is TGTGCCAGCAGTCTTTTAGGTCCGGGTCCGCAACTCTATGGCTACACCTTC. Translation: CASSLLGPGPQLYGYTF.

Ten or more counts support this clonotype. The chain employs TRBV20-1 and TRBJ1-3; D unclear. The CDR3 is 13 residues long. With 5 bases removed from V and 2 bases from J, the gap between germline ends came to 10 bases. The germline V gene encodes CDR1 DFQATT and CDR2 SNEGSKA (reference sequence). The CDR3 sequence is CSAVTRAGNTIYF. The CDR3, as DNA: TGCAGTGCTGTGACCCGGGCTGGAAACACCATATATTTT.

This clonotype has ten or more counts. This chain joins TRBV20-1 and TRBJ1-4; D remains unclear. This CDR3 comprises 14 residues. V lost 2 bases, J lost 7 bases, and 14 bases lay in between. Germline V CDR1 and CDR2: DFQATT, SNEGSKA (reference sequence). The CDR3 protein is CSARHPDFGEKLFF. As DNA, the CDR3 is TGCAGTGCTAGACATCCGGATTTCGGTGAAAAACTGTTTTTT.

The sample holds many counts of this clonotype. The V call is TRBV24-1, the J call TRBJ2-5, with unresolved D. This CDR3 contains 8 residues. Trimming removed 12 bases from V and 10 bases from J, with 8 bases in between. CDR1 and CDR2 from the germline V gene are KGHDR and SFDVKD. The CDR3 DNA reads as TGTGCCGCATTGCTCCAGTACTTC. Its translation: CAALLQYF.

The V and J genes are TRBV7-8 and TRBJ2-7; D remains ambiguous. Germline assignment: CDR1 SGHVS and CDR2 FQNEAQ. The CDR3 extends over 12 amino acids. V was pared by 3 bases and J by 6 bases, with 9 bases between. In nucleotides, the CDR3 is TGTGCCAGCAGCTTCAGTCTTTCCGAGCAGTACTTC. This gives the protein CASSFSLSEQYF.

The J gene is TRBJ2-7, the V gene TRBV27; a possible D gene is TRBD1 (5 bases). The V end lost 6 bases, the J end lost 0 bases, and 15 bases lay between the germline ends. This CDR3 is built from 15 residues. Germline V gene sequence: CDR1 MNHEY, CDR2 SMNVEV (reference sequence). The CDR3 is CASSPGYGSSYEQYF. CDR3 coding DNA: TGTGCCAGCAGCCCAGGGTACGGAAGCTCCTACGAGCAGTACTTC.

The rearrangement links TRBV6-5 to TRBJ2-1; 12 nucleotides align to TRBD2. The CDR3 is 13 residues long. Per the germline V gene, CDR1 is MNHEY and CDR2 is SVGAGI. J was trimmed by 6 bases and V by 6 bases; bases with no gene match: 0. The CDR3 DNA sequence: TGTGCCAGCAGGACTAGCGGGGGCAATGAGCAGTTCTTC. This translates into CASRTSGGNEQFF.

This clonotype was counted at least ten times. The genes are TRBV4-3 and TRBJ2-3; 8 bases fit TRBD2. Germline-derived CDR1 and CDR2 are LGHNA and YSLEER. This CDR3 region has 16 residues. With V trimmed by 5 bases and J by 7 bases, 14 bases remained unmatched. The CDR3 nucleotides are TGCGCCAGCAGCATAGGAACTAGCGGTTCTTTGCATACGCAGTATTTT. It encodes CASSIGTSGSLHTQYF.

This clonotype was seen ten or more times. The chain uses TRBV20-1 and TRBJ1-4; perhaps TRBD1 as D (5 bases). The ends were cut back, 5 bases at V and 6 bases at J, with 10 bases in the middle. The CDR3 has 12 residues. Germline CDR1 DFQATT, CDR2 SNEGSKA (reference sequence). This CDR3 reads CSAVGGDEKLFF. Written as DNA, the CDR3 is TGCAGTGCTGTCGGGGGAGATGAAAAACTGTTTTTT.

This clonotype was seen a handful of times. The chain joins TRBV20-1 to TRBJ1-1; 9 bases line up with TRBD1. The CDR3 is made up of 13 amino acids. Germline V gene data show CDR1 as DFQATT and CDR2 as SNEGSKA (reference sequence). V was clipped by 6 bases and J by 1 base; unmatched bases: 3. In DNA form, the CDR3 reads TGCAGTGCCACAGGGGGCGCGAACACTGAAGCTTTCTTT. This gives the protein CSATGGANTEAFF.

Only a few counts were recorded for this clonotype. The V and J genes are TRBV5-1 and TRBJ2-5; D gene unclear. Germline CDR1 is SGHRS and CDR2 is YFSETQ. V lost 5 bases to trimming and J lost 1 base, with 3 bases between them. The CDR3 runs to 11 residues. Here the CDR3 DNA reads TGCGCCAGCAGGGCCCAAGAGACCCAGTACTTC. This sequence encodes CASRAQETQYF. The full variable domain, completed using reference TRBV5-1 and TRBJ2-5, is KAGVTQTPRYLIKTRGQQVTLSCSPISGHRSVSWYQQTPGQGLQFLFEYFSETQRNKGNFPGRFSGRQFSNSRSEMNVSTLELGDSALYLCASRAQETQYFGPGTRLLVL.

The chain recombines TRBV5-1 with TRBJ2-2; 7 bases align to TRBD1. CDR1 is SGHRS and CDR2 is YFSETQ in the germline V gene. J gave up 1 base and V 2 bases, and 2 bases lay outside the gene matches. The CDR3 spans 15 residues. In DNA form, the CDR3 reads TGCGCCAGCAGCTTTGACAGGGTGAACACCGGGGAGCTGTTTTTT. This sequence encodes CASSFDRVNTGELFF.

This clonotype was seen repeatedly, ten times or more. The chain has TRBV5-1 and TRBJ1-1; D is perhaps TRBD1 (6 bases). Trimming cost V 2 bases and J 11 bases, with 22 bases left between them. The CDR3 consists of 15 residues. The germline V gene has CDR1 SGHRS and CDR2 YFSETQ. CDR3 sequence: CASSFEVRGYRVAFF. The CDR3 DNA is TGCGCCAGCAGCTTCGAAGTGAGAGGGTACAGGGTGGCTTTCTTT.